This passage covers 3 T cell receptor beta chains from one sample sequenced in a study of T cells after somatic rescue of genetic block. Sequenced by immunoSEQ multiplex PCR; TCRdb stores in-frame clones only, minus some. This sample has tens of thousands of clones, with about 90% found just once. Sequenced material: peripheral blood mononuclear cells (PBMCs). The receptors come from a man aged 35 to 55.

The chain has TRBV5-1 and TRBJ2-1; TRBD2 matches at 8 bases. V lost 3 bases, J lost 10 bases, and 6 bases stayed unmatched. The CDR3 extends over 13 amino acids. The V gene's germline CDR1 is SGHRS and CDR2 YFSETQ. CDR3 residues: CASSSGTSDEQFF. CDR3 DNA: TGCGCCAGCAGCTCCGGGACTAGTGACGAGCAGTTCTTC.

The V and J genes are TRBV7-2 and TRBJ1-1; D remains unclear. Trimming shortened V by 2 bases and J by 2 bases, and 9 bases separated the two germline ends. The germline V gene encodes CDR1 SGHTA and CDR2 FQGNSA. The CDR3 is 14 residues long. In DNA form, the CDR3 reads TGTGCCAGCAGCTTACCAGGACGAAACACTGAAGCTTTCTTT. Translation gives CASSLPGRNTEAFF. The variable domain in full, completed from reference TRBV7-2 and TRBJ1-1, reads GAGVSQSPSNKVTEKGKDVELRCDPISGHTALYWYRQSLGQGLEFLIYFQGNSAPDKSGLPSDRFSAERTGGSVSTLTIQRTQQEDSAVYLCASSLPGRNTEAFFGQGTRLTVV.

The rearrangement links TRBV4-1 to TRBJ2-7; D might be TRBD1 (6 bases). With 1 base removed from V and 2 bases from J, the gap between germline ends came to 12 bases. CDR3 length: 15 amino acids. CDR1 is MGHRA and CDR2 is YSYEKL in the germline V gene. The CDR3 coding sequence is TGCGCCAGCAGCCAAGGACAGGTCGGACCCTACGAGCAGTACTTC. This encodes CASSQGQVGPYEQYF.